This record covers a single T cell receptor beta chain. No antigen is known for it. The data originate from a study of OX40 agonist ivuxolimab in advanced cancers. TCRdb keeps only in-frame clones here, not all; method: immunoSEQ multiplex PCR. Among roughly 60,000 clones listed, about 83% were seen once. The study, taken as a whole, reports: The average count of expanded clones was higher among CD8+ T cells than among CD4+.

This CDR3 is built from 17 residues. V shed 4 bases and J shed 1 base, with 17 bases lying between them. Germline V gives CDR1 MGHRA, CDR2 YSYEKL. This sequence originates from an adult with an advanced solid tumor such as melanoma, head and neck, liver or kidney cancer. This chain uses TRBV4-1 with TRBJ2-4; D is perhaps TRBD1 or TRBD2 (6 bases each). The specimen was CD4+ or CD8+ T cells sorted from blood, collected in a trial of the OX40 agonist ivuxolimab. The CDR3 region is CASSPTTGARAKNIQYF. Written as DNA, the CDR3 is TGCGCCAGCAGCCCGACGACGGGGGCTAGGGCCAAAAACATTCAGTACTTC.